This T cell receptor (beta chain) appears in the sequencing data of a study of shared clonotypes between healthy human individuals. Deletions cut 5 bases from V and 2 bases from J, with 24 bases between. Germline V lookup: CDR1 SEHNR, CDR2 FQNEAQ (reference sequence). The CDR3 runs 18 residues. This clone has only one observation. It was roughly 200 ng DNA, some 30,000 T cell genomes, that sorted-subset replicate PCRs used. Using immunoSEQ multiplex PCR, the repertoire was profiled, and TCRdb retains in-frame clones only, with some absent. This table has around 940,000 clones, less than 85% appearing once.

This chain joins TRBV7-9 and TRBJ2-5; D is ambiguous. The sample was memory CD4+ T cells sorted from blood. The subset was: CD45RA-negative fraction. This clonotype was sampled from a man aged 18 to 35 in good health. CDR3: CASSPPPGWGLSQETQYF. CDR3 coding DNA: TGTGCCAGCAGCCCTCCACCCGGGTGGGGTCTCTCTCAAGAGACCCAGTACTTC.